This T cell receptor beta chain came from a study of cytomegalovirus exposure and HLA in healthy donors. Study summary: From donors who were HLA-typed, an early data release held 81 million or so unique TCRs. General study points: The authors considered a cluster of highly shared sequence variants likely to be a sequencing artifact. In a later analysis, across HLA loci, associated TCR counts were highest for DRB1, lowest for HLA-C.

Researchers ran the PCR with 60 Vbeta and 13 Jbeta primers. TCRdb keeps only in-frame clones here, not all; method: immunoSEQ multiplex PCR. The data contain roughly 82,000 clones, about 70% of them singletons. CDR1 SGHVS and CDR2 FQNEAQ come from the germline V gene. There are 14 residues in the CDR3. V lost 1 base and J 9 bases, leaving 15 bases between the germline ends. Worth noting for this clone: The target antigen is unknown.

The sample consisted of PBMCs. V gene TRBV7-8 combines with J gene TRBJ2-5; D is perhaps TRBD2 (6 bases). This TCR was sampled from a woman between 50 and 59 years old in good health and CMV-seropositive. This CDR3 is CASSLEASAGPQYF. CDR3 sequence (DNA): TGTGCCAGCAGCTTAGAGGCTAGCGCGGGGCCCCAGTACTTC.